The rows below give T cell receptor beta chains drawn from one sample of a study of blood T cells in healthy people across ages. TCRdb called the 5' RACE reads again in MiXCR, with one record for every CDR3 protein. The data show roughly 1,700,000 distinct CDR3 sequences, under 30% seen once. The sequenced material came from blood. All receptors derive from a woman aged 25 to 39 in good health. Both conserved end residues are part of each CDR3. Expanded clones get a size class; other rows say once, few or many, or leave the size out.

size	V	J	CDR3
NA	TRBV12-3/TRBV12-4	TRBJ2-7	CASSFKAGSEQYF
NA	TRBV21-1	TRBJ2-3	CASSHRPSGMGTDTQYF
NA	TRBV12-3/TRBV12-4	NA	CASSSLGTSAYNEQYF
NA	TRBV28	TRBJ2-7	CASSWWDKSYEQYF
many	TRBV12-3/TRBV12-4	TRBJ2-7	CASSLELAGNYEQYF
NA	TRBV12-3/TRBV12-4	TRBJ2-1	CASSLGTSASNEQFF
NA	TRBV6-2/TRBV6-3	TRBJ2-7	CASSEKSSYEQYF
NA	TRBV14	TRBJ2-5	CASSQVQQETQYF
few	TRBV10-3	TRBJ2-3	CATGNERTTDTQYF
few	TRBV5-1	TRBJ2-1	CASSLITNEQFF
few	TRBV5-1	TRBJ1-2	CASSFLDIDGYTF
many	TRBV12-3/TRBV12-4	TRBJ2-1	CASSLNQAGVNEQFF
NA	TRBV20-1	TRBJ1-4	CSARSRGLGEKLFF
many	TRBV20-1	TRBJ1-6	CSARGQGRLVSPLHF
NA	TRBV30	TRBJ2-7	CAWSVGTPSQYEQYF
NA	TRBV7-2	TRBJ2-5	CASSLGTGLAGGRETQYF
NA	TRBV3-1	TRBJ1-2	CASSRGDRLSYGYTF
many	TRBV12-3/TRBV12-4	TRBJ2-7	CASPKNVVSYEQYF
many	TRBV12-3/TRBV12-4	TRBJ2-5	CASSSLLSGGEETQYF
few	TRBV7-2	TRBJ2-1	CASSFDNAYNEQFF
NA	TRBV2	TRBJ2-5	CASSELHRQETQYF
many	TRBV4-1	TRBJ2-7	CASSQDQGEQYF
NA	TRBV6-1	TRBJ2-1	CASSVSPMGHREQFF
few	TRBV12-3/TRBV12-4	TRBJ1-2	CASSFSWPDPGYTF